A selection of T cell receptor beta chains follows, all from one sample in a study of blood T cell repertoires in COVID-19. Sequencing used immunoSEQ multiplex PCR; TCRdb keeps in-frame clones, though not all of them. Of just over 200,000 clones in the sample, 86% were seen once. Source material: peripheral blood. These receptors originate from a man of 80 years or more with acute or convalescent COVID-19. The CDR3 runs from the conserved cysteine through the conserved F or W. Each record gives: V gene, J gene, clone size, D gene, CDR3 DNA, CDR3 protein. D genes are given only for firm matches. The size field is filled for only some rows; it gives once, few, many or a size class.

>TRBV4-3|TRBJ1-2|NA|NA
TGCGCCAGCAGCCAAGATTACGGGACAACATATAACTATGGCTACACCTTC
CASSQDYGTTYNYGYTF
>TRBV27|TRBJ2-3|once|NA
TGTGCCAGCAACCGGGTTCTATCTGGCACAGATACGCAGTATTTT
CASNRVLSGTDTQYF
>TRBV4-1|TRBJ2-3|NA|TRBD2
TGCGCCAGCAGCCAAGAGCGGGGGGGTTTCACAGATACGCAGTATTTT
CASSQERGGFTDTQYF
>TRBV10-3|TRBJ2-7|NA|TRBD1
TGTGCCATCAGTAAGACAGGGGTGAAGTACGAGCAGTACTTC
CAISKTGVKYEQYF
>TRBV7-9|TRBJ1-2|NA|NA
TGTGCCAGCAGCTTAGACAGGAATGGCTACACCTTC
CASSLDRNGYTF
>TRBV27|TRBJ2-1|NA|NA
TGTGCCAGCAGTTTCAGTTACAATGAGCAGTTCTTC
CASSFSYNEQFF
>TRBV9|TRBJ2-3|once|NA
TGTGCCAGCAGCGTAGCCGCCGGGACTAGCACAGATACGCAGTATTTT
CASSVAAGTSTDTQYF
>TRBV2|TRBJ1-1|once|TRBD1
TGTGCCAGCAATGGACAGGGGGGGACTGAAGCTTTCTTT
CASNGQGGTEAFF
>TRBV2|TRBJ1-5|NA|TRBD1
TGTGCCAGCAGCGGGACAGGGGGCAATCAGCCCCAGCATTTT
CASSGTGGNQPQHF
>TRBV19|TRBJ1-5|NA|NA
TGTGCCAGTAGTATACGTAATCAGCCCCAGCATTTT
CASSIRNQPQHF
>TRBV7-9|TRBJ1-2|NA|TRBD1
TGTGCATCCGGGCGGGACAGGGGTTATGGCTACACCTTC
CASGRDRGYGYTF
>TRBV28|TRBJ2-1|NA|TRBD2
TGTGCCAGCAGTCTAGATGGACTAGCGGGAGCCGATGAGCAGTTCTTC
CASSLDGLAGADEQFF
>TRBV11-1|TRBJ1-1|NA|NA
TGTGCCAGCAGCTTAGACGGGGGTACTGAAGCTTTCTTT
CASSLDGGTEAFF
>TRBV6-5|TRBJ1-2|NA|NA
TGTGCCAGCAGGGGGGGTGGGGTACCCTATGGCTACACCTTC
CASRGGGVPYGYTF
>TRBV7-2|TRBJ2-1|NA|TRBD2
TGTGCCAGCAGCGGGACTAGGATCGATGAGCAGTTCTTC
CASSGTRIDEQFF
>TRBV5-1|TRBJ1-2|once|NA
TGCGCCAGCAGCACGGGACAAGCAAACTATGGCTACACCTTC
CASSTGQANYGYTF
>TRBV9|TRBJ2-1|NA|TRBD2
TGTGCCAGCAGCGTAGGATTTGCAGCGGGAGTTTCTGAGCAGTTCTTC
CASSVGFAAGVSEQFF
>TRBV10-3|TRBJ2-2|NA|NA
TGTGCCATCAGTGAGAGCCCGGGACTTAACACCGGGGAGCTGTTTTTT
CAISESPGLNTGELFF
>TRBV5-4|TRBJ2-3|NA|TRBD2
TGTGCCAGCAGCGGTGGACTAGCGGGAGCGGGCACAGATACGCAGTATTTT
CASSGGLAGAGTDTQYF
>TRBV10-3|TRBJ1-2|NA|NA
TGTGCCATCACGGGGGGAAGTGGCTACACCTTC
CAITGGSGYTF
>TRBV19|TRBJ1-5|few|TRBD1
TGTGCCACCATCGGACAGGCCGGTCAGCCCCAGCATTTT
CATIGQAGQPQHF
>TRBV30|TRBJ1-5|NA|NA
TGTGCCTGGAGTGTCGATGGAGGTCAGCCCCAGCATTTT
CAWSVDGGQPQHF
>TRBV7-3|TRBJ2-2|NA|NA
TGTGCCAGCAGCTTAACCCGGACCGGGGAGCTGTTTTTT
CASSLTRTGELFF
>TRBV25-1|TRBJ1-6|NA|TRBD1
TGTGCCAGCAGGGGGACAGGGGTTTCACCCCTCCACTTT
CASRGTGVSPLHF
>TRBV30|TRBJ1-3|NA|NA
TGTGCCTGGAGTCCGCTGGGGCTGAATCTCGGAAACACCATATATTTT
CAWSPLGLNLGNTIYF
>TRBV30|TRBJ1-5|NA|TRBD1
TGTGCCTGGAGTGTCGGGACAGGCCGCAATCAGCCCCAGCATTTT
CAWSVGTGRNQPQHF
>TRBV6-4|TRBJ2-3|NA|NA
TGTGCCAGCAAACCCAGCGGAGTAAGCACAGATACGCAGTATTTT
CASKPSGVSTDTQYF
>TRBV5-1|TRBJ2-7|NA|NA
TGCGCCAGCAGCTTGGGGTTCGTGACGGGAACAGCCTACGAGCAGTACTTC
CASSLGFVTGTAYEQYF
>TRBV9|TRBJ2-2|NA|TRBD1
TGTGCCAGCAGCGGACCAGCAAACAGGGGACCCCACACCGGGGAGCTGTTTTTT
CASSGPANRGPHTGELFF
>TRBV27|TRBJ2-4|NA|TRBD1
TGTGCCAGCAGTACCCGGGACAGGGAAAACATTCAGTACTTC
CASSTRDRENIQYF
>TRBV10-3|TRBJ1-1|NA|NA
TGTGCCATCAGTGACCATCAGTCTGAAGCTTTCTTT
CAISDHQSEAFF
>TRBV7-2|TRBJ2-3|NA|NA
TGTGCCAGCACCCGGGGCACAGATACGCAGTATTTT
CASTRGTDTQYF
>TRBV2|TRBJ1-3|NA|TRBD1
TGTGCCAGCAGTGACGACAGGGGCTCTGGAAACACCATATATTTT
CASSDDRGSGNTIYF
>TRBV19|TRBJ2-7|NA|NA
TGTGCCAGTAGCGAGAAGCAGGGGAACGAGCAGTACTTC
CASSEKQGNEQYF
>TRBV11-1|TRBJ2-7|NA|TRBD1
TGTGCCAGCAGCGCCGCCGGGACAGGGCTCTACGAGCAGTACTTC
CASSAAGTGLYEQYF
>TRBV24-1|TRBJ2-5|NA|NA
TGTGCCACCAGTGATACCCTTGGGTCTAGGACGGGGGAGACCCAGTACTTC
CATSDTLGSRTGETQYF
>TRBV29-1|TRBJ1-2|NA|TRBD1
TGCAGCGTTGACGATCCGGGACAGGAAAACTATGGCTACACCTTC
CSVDDPGQENYGYTF
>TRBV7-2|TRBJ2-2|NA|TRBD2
TGTGCCAGCAGCCTGGGACTAGCGGGGTCCACCGGGGAGCTGTTTTTT
CASSLGLAGSTGELFF
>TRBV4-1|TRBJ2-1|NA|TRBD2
TGCGCCAGCAGCCAGGATAGCGGGAGATCTTACAATGAGCAGTTCTTC
CASSQDSGRSYNEQFF
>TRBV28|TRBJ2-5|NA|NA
TGTGCCAGCAGTTTAAATTGGCAGGGAAGTGGGACCCAGTACTTC
CASSLNWQGSGTQYF
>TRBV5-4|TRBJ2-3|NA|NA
TGTGCCAGCAGCTTGGCCGGGAAATCTAGCACAGATACGCAGTATTTT
CASSLAGKSSTDTQYF
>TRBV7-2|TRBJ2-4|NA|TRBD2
TGTGCCAGCAGCGCCAGCGGGGCTCTAGCCAAAAACATTCAGTACTTC
CASSASGALAKNIQYF
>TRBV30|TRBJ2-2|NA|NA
TGTGCCTGGAGTGTATATCAGGGGACCAACACCGGGGAGCTGTTTTTT
CAWSVYQGTNTGELFF
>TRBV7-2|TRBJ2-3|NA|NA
TGTGCCAGCAGCTCGGAGGGGCGGGCAGATACGCAGTATTTT
CASSSEGRADTQYF
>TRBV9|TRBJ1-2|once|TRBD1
TGTGCCAGCAGCGTAGTTTGGGACAGCAACACCTTC
CASSVVWDSNTF
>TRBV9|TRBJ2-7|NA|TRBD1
TGTGCCAGCAGCGTAGGTGGGACAGGGATCCACGAGCAGTACTTC
CASSVGGTGIHEQYF
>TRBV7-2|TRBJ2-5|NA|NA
TGTGCCAGCAGCTTCCGGGGTATGGAGACCCAGTACTTC
CASSFRGMETQYF
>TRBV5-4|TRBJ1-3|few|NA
TGTGCCAGCAGCTTGGCAGGCCTTGGAAACACCATATATTTT
CASSLAGLGNTIYF
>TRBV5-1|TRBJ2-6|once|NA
TGCGCCAGCAGCTTGGATGGGGCAGCTGGGGCCAACGTCCTGACTTTC
CASSLDGAAGANVLTF
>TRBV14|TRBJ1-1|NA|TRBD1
TGTGCCAGCAGCCAAGATTTGGGACAGCTGAACACTGAAGCTTTCTTT
CASSQDLGQLNTEAFF
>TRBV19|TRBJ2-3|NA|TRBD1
TGTGCCAGTAGAATGCCGGAAAGGGACAGTGGAACGCAGTATTTT
CASRMPERDSGTQYF
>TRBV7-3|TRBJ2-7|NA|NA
TGTGCCAGCAGCTTAGGGCCAAACCAGGAGCAGTACTTC
CASSLGPNQEQYF
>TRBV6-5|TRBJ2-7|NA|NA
TGTGCCAGCAGTCGGGACATATACGAGCAGTACTTC
CASSRDIYEQYF
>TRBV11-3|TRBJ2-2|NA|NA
TGTGCCAGCAGCTTGGCGGGGAACCCGAACACCGGGGAGCTGTTTTTT
CASSLAGNPNTGELFF